The clone carrying this T cell receptor beta chain has ten or more counts. Its antigen is unknown. Germline values: CDR1 SGHTA, CDR2 FQGNSA. J was trimmed by 5 bases and V by 2 bases; bases with no gene match: 7. The CDR3 runs to 15 residues. The data belong to a study of T-cell reconstitution after alpha-beta-depleted transplantation in children. Unique molecular identifiers tagged the TCRbeta library. In TCRdb, the PCR reads were re-called with MiXCR into one record per CDR3 protein. The sample yields 65,000 to 75,000 distinct CDR3 sequences, roughly 5.2% seen once. Overall study results and limits: T cells produced anew were the main source of T-cell counts and diversity one year after transplant. After transplant, at about two months, alpha-beta T cells were reportedly derived from several hundred expanded graft clones. At day 60, the high TCRbeta diversity found in some patients originated from recipient T cells and thymic progenitors that had survived.

Here the sequenced sample was PBMCs, mostly from graft donor cells, taken 180 days after TCRalphabeta/CD19-depleted stem cell transplant. The sequence derives from a boy younger than two who had a stem cell transplant for acute myeloid leukemia, so the T cells may come from the graft donor. The rearrangement uses TRBV7-2 and TRBJ2-5; 8 nucleotides line up with TRBD1. Written as DNA, the CDR3 is TGTGCCAGCAGCTTACAGCAGGGGGCTTGGGAGACCCAGTACTTC. Residues: CASSLQQGAWETQYF. The full variable domain, rest sourced from reference TRBV7-2 and TRBJ2-5, is GAGVSQSPSNKVTEKGKDVELRCDPISGHTALYWYRQSLGQGLEFLIYFQGNSAPDKSGLPSDRFSAERTGGSVSTLTIQRTQQEDSAVYLCASSLQQGAWETQYFGPGTRLLVL.